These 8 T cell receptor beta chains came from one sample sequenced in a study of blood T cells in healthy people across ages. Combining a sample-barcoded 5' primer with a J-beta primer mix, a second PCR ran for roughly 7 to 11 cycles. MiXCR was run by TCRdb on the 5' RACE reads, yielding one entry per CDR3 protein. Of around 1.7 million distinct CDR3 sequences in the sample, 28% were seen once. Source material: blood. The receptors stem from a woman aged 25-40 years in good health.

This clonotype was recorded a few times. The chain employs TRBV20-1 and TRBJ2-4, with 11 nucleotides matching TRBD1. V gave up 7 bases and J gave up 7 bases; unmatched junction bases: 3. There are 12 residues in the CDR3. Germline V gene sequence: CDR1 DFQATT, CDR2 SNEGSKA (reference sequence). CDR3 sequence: CSGRDRGNIQYF. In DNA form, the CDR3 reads TGCAGTGGTAGGGACAGGGGGAACATTCAGTACTTC.

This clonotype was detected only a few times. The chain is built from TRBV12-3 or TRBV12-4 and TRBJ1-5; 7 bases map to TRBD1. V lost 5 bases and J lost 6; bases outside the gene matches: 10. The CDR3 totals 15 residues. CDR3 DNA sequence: TGTGCCAGCAGTCTCGACAGGGCCCGAGGTCAGCCCCAGCATTTT. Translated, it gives CASSLDRARGQPQHF.

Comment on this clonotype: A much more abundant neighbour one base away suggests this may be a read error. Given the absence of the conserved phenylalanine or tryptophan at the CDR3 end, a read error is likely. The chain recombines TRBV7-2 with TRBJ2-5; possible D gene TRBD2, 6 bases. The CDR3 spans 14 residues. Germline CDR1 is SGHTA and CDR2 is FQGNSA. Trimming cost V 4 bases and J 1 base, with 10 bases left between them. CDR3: CASSSDSGQETQYV. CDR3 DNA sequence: TGTGCCAGCAGCTCCGATAGCGGCCAAGAGACCCAGTACGTC.

The CDR3 here is CASTTARQVPQYF. Written as DNA, the CDR3 is TGTGCCAGCACCACCGCCAGACAGGTCCCGCAGTATTTT. V is TRBV6-1 and J is TRBJ2-3; D is possibly TRBD1 (6 bases). The CDR3 extends over 13 amino acids. Deletions cut 7 bases from V and 10 bases from J, with 18 bases between. Germline V gives CDR1 MNHNS, CDR2 SASEGT.

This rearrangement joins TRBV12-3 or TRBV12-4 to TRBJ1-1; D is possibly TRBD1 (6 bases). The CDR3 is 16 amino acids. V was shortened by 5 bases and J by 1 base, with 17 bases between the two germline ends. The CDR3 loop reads CASSAAGGRANTEAFF. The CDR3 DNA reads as TGTGCCAGCAGTGCGGCTGGGGGCAGGGCGAACACTGAAGCTTTCTTT.

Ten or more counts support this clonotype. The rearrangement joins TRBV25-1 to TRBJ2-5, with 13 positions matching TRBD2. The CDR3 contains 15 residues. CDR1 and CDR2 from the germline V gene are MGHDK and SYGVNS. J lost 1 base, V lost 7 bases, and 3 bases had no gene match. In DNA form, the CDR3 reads TGTGCCAGCACGGGACTAGCGGGGTCCCAAGAGACCCAGTACTTC. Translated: CASTGLAGSQETQYF.

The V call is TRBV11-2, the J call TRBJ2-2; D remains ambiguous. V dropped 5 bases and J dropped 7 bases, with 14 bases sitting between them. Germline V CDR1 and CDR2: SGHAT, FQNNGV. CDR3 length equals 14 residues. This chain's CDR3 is CASSPSFSGGELFF. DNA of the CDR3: TGTGCCAGCAGCCCCAGTTTCTCAGGCGGGGAGCTGTTTTTT.

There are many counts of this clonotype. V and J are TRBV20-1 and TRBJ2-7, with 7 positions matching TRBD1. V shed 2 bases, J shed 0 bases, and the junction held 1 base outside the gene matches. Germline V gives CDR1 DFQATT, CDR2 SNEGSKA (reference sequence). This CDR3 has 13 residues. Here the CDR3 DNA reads TGCAGTGCTAGACCAGGGGGCTCCTACGAGCAGTACTTC. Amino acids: CSARPGGSYEQYF.